This TCR beta chain was found in a study of T cells after yellow fever vaccination. Losses at the gene ends were 2 bases for V and 3 bases for J; bases not matched to a gene: 12. This CDR3 has 18 residues. The germline gives CDR1 LGHNA, CDR2 YSLEER. TCRdb re-called the 5' RACE reads through MiXCR, storing one row per CDR3 protein. The sample consists of 60,000 to 75,000 distinct CDR3 sequences, approximately 7% of them appearing once. General observations from the study: The booster saw the reappearance of most primary-vaccination clones (approximately 97% CD4, around 90% CD8). Sorted repertoires could include abundant contaminating clonotypes from bulk cells. The secondary response peaked faster, at day 5 versus 15, but was weaker.

Regarding this clonotype: Its antigen is undetermined.

V usage is TRBV4-3 and J usage is TRBJ2-2; 7 bases fit TRBD1. The material was CD8+ T cells sorted from PBMCs, obtained approximately 40 days after the first yellow fever vaccination. This TCR came from a man aged 18 to 35 who received the YFV17D yellow fever vaccine. The CDR3 spells CASSQTLRQGLDTGELFF. In nucleotides, the CDR3 is TGCGCCAGCAGCCAAACCCTACGACAGGGTTTGGACACCGGGGAGCTGTTTTTT.